Described below is a single TCR beta chain sequence and its context. No antigen is known for it. Sequence at one end of the junction differs from germline and may be a read error. CDR3 length: 13 amino acids. Germline V lookup: CDR1 LGHNA, CDR2 YSLEER. The data stem from a study of tumor-infiltrating lymphocytes in primary liver carcinoma. The overall study: These patients were men and women whose ages were 30 to 69 years. Measuring roughly 4 to 10 cm across, the tumors were staged as T1-T3 N0M0. Study-wide results and caveats: Bulk unsorted material prevented CD4+ and CD8+ repertoire comparison.

The authors made TCR beta cDNA from 400 to 550 ng total RNA with a constant-region primer. TCR beta libraries came from three nested multiplex PCR rounds using slightly modified ARM-PCR. TRBV1-TRBV30 forward primers paired with a C-beta reverse primer were used in the first two PCR rounds, which ran roughly 9 cycles each. Each CDR3 protein gets one entry after TCRdb re-called the multiplex PCR reads with MiXCR. The data contain fewer than 350,000 distinct CDR3 sequences, 50% to 70% of them singletons. Alongside blood RNA obtained from unsorted whole blood, germline DNA was also extracted. Chronic HBV infection, which was untreated, was present in the patients.

This clonotype was obtained from a man in his forties with primary liver carcinoma and hepatitis B virus infection. Sequenced sample: peripheral blood. The chain employs TRBV4-3 and TRBJ1-5; no definite D call. CDR3 nucleotides: TGCCCCAGCAGCCAGTCCACGGAGCAGCCCCAGCATTTT. It yields the protein CPSSQSTEQPQHF.